The clone carrying this T cell receptor (beta chain) was counted between two and nine times. TCRdb re-called the 5' RACE reads through MiXCR, storing one row per CDR3 protein. The sample lists about 350,000 distinct CDR3 sequences, less than 25% occurring once. This entry is derived from a study of T-cell memory formation after mild COVID-19. The CDR3 contains 14 residues. V was clipped by 6 bases and J by 5 bases, with 14 bases between them. Germline CDR1 reads SQVTM; CDR2 reads ANQGSEA. The receptor comes from a man younger than 35 who had mild COVID-19 (a few samples of this study predate the infection). Cell type and time point are not known. The sequencing sample was made of PBMCs or a T cell subset sorted from them (not recorded which). This chain joins TRBV29-1 and TRBJ1-6, with TRBD1 as a possible D gene (6 bases). The CDR3 sequence is CSVALQGDNSPLHF. The CDR3 coding sequence is TGCAGCGTAGCCCTACAGGGTGATAATTCACCCCTCCACTTT.